A selection of T cell receptor beta chains follows, all from one sample in a study of shared clonotypes between healthy human individuals. Here immunoSEQ multiplex PCR was the method, and the copy in TCRdb shows in-frame clones only, minus some. The table includes approximately 470,000 clones, 78% detected once. Sequencing was done on a sample of PBMCs. Source of these receptors: a middle-aged woman in good health. Some clones in this sample may be carry-over from other donors' samples. CDR3s include the opening cysteine and the closing phenylalanine or tryptophan. A D gene is named only where the DNA matches it firmly. Clone size is stated in some rows and not others, as once, few, many or a class when expanded.

V gene: TRBV28
D gene: NA
J gene: TRBJ1-2
clone size: NA
CDR3 protein: CASSSRTYGYTF
CDR3 DNA: TGTGCCAGCAGTTCCAGAACCTATGGCTACACCTTC

V gene: TRBV14
D gene: TRBD2
J gene: TRBJ2-1
clone size: NA
CDR3 protein: CASASGRYNEQFF
CDR3 DNA: TGTGCCAGTGCTAGCGGGAGGTACAATGAGCAGTTCTTC

V gene: TRBV7-2
D gene: NA
J gene: TRBJ1-1
clone size: NA
CDR3 protein: CASSFQGSNTEAFF
CDR3 DNA: TGTGCCAGCAGCTTTCAGGGAAGTAACACTGAAGCTTTCTTT

V gene: TRBV19
D gene: NA
J gene: TRBJ2-5
clone size: NA
CDR3 protein: CASSAGRKETQYF
CDR3 DNA: TGTGCCAGTAGTGCGGGACGAAAAGAGACCCAGTACTTC

V gene: TRBV7-9
D gene: NA
J gene: TRBJ1-5
clone size: once
CDR3 protein: CASSGSGGGPLNQPQHF
CDR3 DNA: TGTGCCAGCAGCGGTAGTGGGGGGGGCCCTCTCAATCAGCCCCAGCATTTT

V gene: TRBV5-1
D gene: TRBD1
J gene: TRBJ2-7
clone size: NA
CDR3 protein: CASSLEPTGAYEQYF
CDR3 DNA: TGCGCCAGCAGCTTAGAACCGACAGGGGCCTACGAGCAGTACTTC

V gene: TRBV28
D gene: TRBD1
J gene: TRBJ1-1
clone size: many
CDR3 protein: CASSSGQGARTEAFF
CDR3 DNA: TGTGCCAGCAGTTCGGGACAGGGGGCTAGGACTGAAGCTTTCTTT

V gene: TRBV27
D gene: NA
J gene: TRBJ2-5
clone size: NA
CDR3 protein: CASSSTSSDQETQYF
CDR3 DNA: TGTGCCAGCAGTTCAACCAGTTCGGACCAAGAGACCCAGTACTTC

V gene: TRBV10-3
D gene: TRBD2
J gene: TRBJ2-1
clone size: NA
CDR3 protein: CAISESGLGPDNEQFF
CDR3 DNA: TGTGCCATCAGTGAGTCGGGACTAGGCCCTGACAATGAGCAGTTCTTC

V gene: TRBV13
D gene: TRBD2
J gene: TRBJ2-3
clone size: NA
CDR3 protein: CASSLARGGSRADTQYF
CDR3 DNA: TGTGCCAGCAGCCTTGCCCGCGGCGGGAGCAGGGCAGATACGCAGTATTTT

V gene: TRBV27
D gene: NA
J gene: TRBJ1-5
clone size: once
CDR3 protein: CASSLQGRQPQHF
CDR3 DNA: TGTGCCAGCAGTTTACAGGGACGTCAGCCCCAGCATTTT

V gene: TRBV5-4
D gene: TRBD1
J gene: TRBJ2-7
clone size: NA
CDR3 protein: CASTPGQGISFEQYF
CDR3 DNA: TGTGCCAGCACGCCTGGACAGGGAATATCCTTCGAGCAGTACTTC

V gene: TRBV27
D gene: TRBD2
J gene: TRBJ2-7
clone size: NA
CDR3 protein: CASSISGTSGVYEQYF
CDR3 DNA: TGTGCCAGCAGCATATCAGGGACTAGCGGGGTTTACGAGCAGTACTTC

V gene: TRBV7-7
D gene: TRBD2
J gene: TRBJ2-1
clone size: NA
CDR3 protein: CASSQNLAVSNEQFF
CDR3 DNA: TGTGCTAGCAGCCAGAACCTAGCGGTTTCCAATGAGCAGTTCTTC

V gene: TRBV30
D gene: NA
J gene: TRBJ2-7
clone size: NA
CDR3 protein: CAWRGRGQYEQYF
CDR3 DNA: TGTGCCTGGAGAGGGAGGGGGCAATACGAGCAGTACTTC

V gene: TRBV7-3
D gene: TRBD2
J gene: TRBJ2-3
clone size: NA
CDR3 protein: CASSLTGTSGSSTDTQYF
CDR3 DNA: TGTGCCAGCAGCTTAACCGGGACTAGCGGGAGTAGCACAGATACGCAGTATTTT

V gene: TRBV6-5
D gene: NA
J gene: TRBJ1-1
clone size: NA
CDR3 protein: CASRYRTEAFF
CDR3 DNA: TGTGCCAGCAGGTACAGAACTGAAGCTTTCTTT

V gene: TRBV7-2
D gene: NA
J gene: TRBJ2-3
clone size: NA
CDR3 protein: CASSLYGADSTDTQYF
CDR3 DNA: TGTGCCAGCAGCTTATACGGGGCAGACAGCACAGATACGCAGTATTTT

V gene: TRBV7-3
D gene: NA
J gene: TRBJ2-2
clone size: NA
CDR3 protein: CASSFSGGTGELFF
CDR3 DNA: TGTGCCAGCAGCTTCTCGGGCGGGACCGGGGAGCTGTTTTTT

V gene: TRBV5-1
D gene: TRBD2
J gene: TRBJ2-3
clone size: NA
CDR3 protein: CASGTSGSSDTQYF
CDR3 DNA: TGCGCCAGCGGGACTAGCGGGAGTTCAGATACGCAGTATTTT

V gene: TRBV18
D gene: NA
J gene: TRBJ2-7
clone size: NA
CDR3 protein: CASSPGTAPYEQYF
CDR3 DNA: TGTGCCAGCTCACCTGGGACTGCGCCCTACGAGCAGTACTTC

V gene: TRBV5-1
D gene: NA
J gene: TRBJ2-7
clone size: many
CDR3 protein: CASRRDGYEQYF
CDR3 DNA: TGCGCCAGCAGGAGGGACGGCTACGAGCAGTACTTC

V gene: TRBV29-1
D gene: NA
J gene: TRBJ2-1
clone size: NA
CDR3 protein: CSAYSYNEQFF
CDR3 DNA: TGCAGCGCCTACAGCTACAATGAGCAGTTCTTC

V gene: TRBV7-3
D gene: TRBD2
J gene: TRBJ2-1
clone size: NA
CDR3 protein: CASSLLPAGGLINEQFF
CDR3 DNA: TGTGCCAGCAGCTTACTCCCAGCGGGAGGGCTTATCAATGAGCAGTTCTTC

V gene: TRBV30
D gene: NA
J gene: TRBJ1-1
clone size: NA
CDR3 protein: CAWSPGLPNTEAFF
CDR3 DNA: TGTGCCTGGAGTCCCGGGTTACCGAACACTGAAGCTTTCTTT

V gene: TRBV30
D gene: NA
J gene: TRBJ2-7
clone size: NA
CDR3 protein: CAWSVGKTYEQYF
CDR3 DNA: TGTGCCTGGAGTGTCGGTAAGACCTACGAGCAGTACTTC

V gene: TRBV5-1
D gene: TRBD1
J gene: TRBJ1-1
clone size: NA
CDR3 protein: CASSLGQGSNTEAFF
CDR3 DNA: TGCGCCAGCAGCCTGGGACAGGGCTCGAACACTGAAGCTTTCTTT

V gene: TRBV11-2
D gene: NA
J gene: TRBJ2-1
clone size: NA
CDR3 protein: CASSSKLSSYNEQFF
CDR3 DNA: TGTGCCAGCAGCTCCAAATTGAGCTCCTACAATGAGCAGTTCTTC

V gene: TRBV11-2
D gene: TRBD2
J gene: TRBJ2-7
clone size: few
CDR3 protein: CASSFNSGSGYEQYF
CDR3 DNA: TGTGCCAGCAGCTTTAATAGCGGGAGTGGGTACGAGCAGTACTTC

V gene: TRBV29-1
D gene: TRBD1
J gene: TRBJ2-3
clone size: NA
CDR3 protein: CSVVPGTGTDTQYF
CDR3 DNA: TGCAGCGTTGTACCCGGGACAGGCACAGATACGCAGTATTTT

V gene: TRBV4-2
D gene: TRBD1
J gene: TRBJ1-4
clone size: NA
CDR3 protein: CASSQLRDRAGKLFF
CDR3 DNA: TGTGCCAGCAGCCAACTCCGGGACAGGGCGGGAAAACTGTTTTTT

V gene: TRBV7-9
D gene: TRBD2
J gene: TRBJ2-2
clone size: NA
CDR3 protein: CASSFIGLAGVNTGELFF
CDR3 DNA: TGTGCCAGCAGCTTTATCGGACTAGCGGGCGTAAACACCGGGGAGCTGTTTTTT

V gene: TRBV6-6
D gene: NA
J gene: TRBJ2-3
clone size: NA
CDR3 protein: CASSWAPATDTQYF
CDR3 DNA: TGTGCCAGCAGTTGGGCCCCAGCCACAGATACGCAGTATTTT

V gene: TRBV13
D gene: NA
J gene: TRBJ2-1
clone size: NA
CDR3 protein: CASTGAGRQTEQFF
CDR3 DNA: TGTGCCAGCACTGGTGCAGGGAGACAGACTGAGCAGTTCTTC

V gene: TRBV6-1
D gene: NA
J gene: TRBJ1-2
clone size: NA
CDR3 protein: CASSEGQGLGYTF
CDR3 DNA: TGTGCCAGCAGTGAAGGTCAGGGCCTTGGCTACACCTTC

V gene: TRBV7-2
D gene: TRBD1
J gene: TRBJ2-1
clone size: NA
CDR3 protein: CASSLAGQGDEQFF
CDR3 DNA: TGTGCCAGCAGCTTAGCGGGACAGGGCGATGAGCAGTTCTTC

V gene: TRBV27
D gene: NA
J gene: TRBJ2-7
clone size: NA
CDR3 protein: CASSSGAFMDEQYF
CDR3 DNA: TGTGCCAGCAGTTCCGGGGCCTTTATGGACGAGCAGTACTTC

V gene: TRBV5-1
D gene: TRBD2
J gene: TRBJ2-5
clone size: NA
CDR3 protein: CASSLGGSSGQETQYF
CDR3 DNA: TGCGCCAGCAGCTTGGGAGGGTCTAGCGGACAAGAGACCCAGTACTTC

V gene: TRBV7-3
D gene: NA
J gene: TRBJ2-6
clone size: NA
CDR3 protein: CASSLQGTGSGANVLTF
CDR3 DNA: TGTGCCAGCAGCTTACAGGGCACTGGCTCTGGGGCCAACGTCCTGACTTTC

V gene: TRBV30
D gene: TRBD2
J gene: TRBJ2-5
clone size: NA
CDR3 protein: CAWSDGLAGSGETQYF
CDR3 DNA: TGTGCCTGGAGTGATGGACTAGCGGGGAGTGGAGAGACCCAGTACTTC

V gene: TRBV7-6
D gene: NA
J gene: TRBJ2-7
clone size: once
CDR3 protein: CASSLSGTTYEQYF
CDR3 DNA: TGTGCCAGCAGCTTGAGCGGGACAACCTACGAGCAGTACTTC

V gene: TRBV5-6
D gene: TRBD2
J gene: TRBJ2-2
clone size: NA
CDR3 protein: CASSFEREIGGHTGELFF
CDR3 DNA: TGTGCCAGCAGCTTTGAGCGGGAGATCGGGGGCCACACCGGGGAGCTGTTTTTT

V gene: TRBV6-6
D gene: NA
J gene: TRBJ1-3
clone size: NA
CDR3 protein: CASSLRGASGNTIYF
CDR3 DNA: TGTGCCAGCAGTCTCAGGGGAGCCTCTGGAAACACCATATATTTT

V gene: TRBV2
D gene: TRBD2
J gene: TRBJ2-5
clone size: NA
CDR3 protein: CASTEREGETQYF
CDR3 DNA: TGTGCCAGCACCGAGCGGGAGGGAGAGACCCAGTACTTC

V gene: TRBV7-3
D gene: NA
J gene: TRBJ2-1
clone size: NA
CDR3 protein: CASSTTDDGGWGHSYNEQFF
CDR3 DNA: TGTGCCAGCAGCACCACCGACGACGGCGGGTGGGGGCACTCCTACAATGAGCAGTTCTTC

V gene: TRBV10-3
D gene: NA
J gene: TRBJ1-6
clone size: once
CDR3 protein: CAISLGDLSPLHF
CDR3 DNA: TGTGCCATCAGTTTGGGGGATTTATCACCCCTCCACTTT

V gene: TRBV15
D gene: NA
J gene: TRBJ2-7
clone size: NA
CDR3 protein: CATSSAAVPLAEQYF
CDR3 DNA: TGTGCCACCAGCAGTGCCGCCGTTCCCTTGGCCGAGCAGTACTTC

V gene: TRBV6-5
D gene: TRBD1
J gene: TRBJ1-1
clone size: few
CDR3 protein: CASSKGGASFTEAFF
CDR3 DNA: TGTGCCAGCAGTAAAGGGGGCGCGAGTTTTACTGAAGCTTTCTTT

V gene: TRBV5-6
D gene: NA
J gene: TRBJ2-5
clone size: NA
CDR3 protein: CASSLAVGETQYF
CDR3 DNA: TGTGCCAGCAGCTTGGCCGTGGGGGAGACCCAGTACTTC

V gene: TRBV2
D gene: TRBD1
J gene: TRBJ1-6
clone size: once
CDR3 protein: CASSVLDRGSPLHF
CDR3 DNA: TGTGCCAGCAGTGTTTTGGACAGGGGATCACCCCTCCACTTT

V gene: TRBV5-1
D gene: NA
J gene: TRBJ2-5
clone size: NA
CDR3 protein: CASSLRPSLRTDRSPQETQYF
CDR3 DNA: TGCGCCAGCAGCTTGAGGCCCTCGCTTAGGACAGATCGGAGCCCGCAAGAGACCCAGTACTTC